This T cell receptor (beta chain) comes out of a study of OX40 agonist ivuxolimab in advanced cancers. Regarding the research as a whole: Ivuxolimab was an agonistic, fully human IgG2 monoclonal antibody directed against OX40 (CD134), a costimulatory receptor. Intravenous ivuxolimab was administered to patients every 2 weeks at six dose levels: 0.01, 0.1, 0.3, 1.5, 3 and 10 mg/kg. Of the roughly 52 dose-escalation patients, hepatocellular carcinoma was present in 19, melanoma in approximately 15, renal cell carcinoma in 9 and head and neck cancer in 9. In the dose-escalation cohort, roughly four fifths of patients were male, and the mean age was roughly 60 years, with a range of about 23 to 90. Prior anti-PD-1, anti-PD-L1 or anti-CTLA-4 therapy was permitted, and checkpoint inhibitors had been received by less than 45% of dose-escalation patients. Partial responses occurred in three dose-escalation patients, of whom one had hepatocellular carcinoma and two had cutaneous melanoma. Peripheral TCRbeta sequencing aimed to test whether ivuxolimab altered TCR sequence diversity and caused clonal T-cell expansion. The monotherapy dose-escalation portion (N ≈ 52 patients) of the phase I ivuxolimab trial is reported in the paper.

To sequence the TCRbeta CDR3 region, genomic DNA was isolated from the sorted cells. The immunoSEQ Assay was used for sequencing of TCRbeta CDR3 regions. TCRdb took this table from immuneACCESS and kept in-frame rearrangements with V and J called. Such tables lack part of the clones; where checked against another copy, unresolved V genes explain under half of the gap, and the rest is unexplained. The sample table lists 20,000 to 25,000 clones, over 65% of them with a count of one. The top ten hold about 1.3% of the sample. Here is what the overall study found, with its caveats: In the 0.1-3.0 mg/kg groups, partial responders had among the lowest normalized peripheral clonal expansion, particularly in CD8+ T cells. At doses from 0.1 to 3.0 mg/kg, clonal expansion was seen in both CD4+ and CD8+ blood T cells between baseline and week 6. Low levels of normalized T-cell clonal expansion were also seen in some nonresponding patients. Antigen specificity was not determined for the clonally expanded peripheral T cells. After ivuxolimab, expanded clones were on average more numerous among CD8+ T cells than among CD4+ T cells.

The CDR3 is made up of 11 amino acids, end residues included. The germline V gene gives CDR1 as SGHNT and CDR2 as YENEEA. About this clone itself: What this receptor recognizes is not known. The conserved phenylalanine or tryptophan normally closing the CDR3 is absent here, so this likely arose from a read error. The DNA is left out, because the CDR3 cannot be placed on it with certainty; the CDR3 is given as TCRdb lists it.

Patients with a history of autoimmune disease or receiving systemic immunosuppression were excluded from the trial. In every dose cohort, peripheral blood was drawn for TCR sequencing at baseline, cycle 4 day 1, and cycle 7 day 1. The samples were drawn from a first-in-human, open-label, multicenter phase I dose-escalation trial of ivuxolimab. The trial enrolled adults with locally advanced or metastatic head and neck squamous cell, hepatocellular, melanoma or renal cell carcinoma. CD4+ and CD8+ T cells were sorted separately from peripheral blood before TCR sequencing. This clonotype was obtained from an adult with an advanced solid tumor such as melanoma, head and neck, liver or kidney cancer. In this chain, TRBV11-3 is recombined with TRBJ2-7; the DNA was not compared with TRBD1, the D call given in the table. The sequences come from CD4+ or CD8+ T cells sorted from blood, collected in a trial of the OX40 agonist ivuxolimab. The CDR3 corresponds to CASSLAGQVSL.